The clone carrying this T cell receptor (beta chain) appeared a single time. Its antigen is undetermined. MiXCR was run by TCRdb on the 5' RACE reads, yielding one entry per CDR3 protein. The data hold 70,000 to 95,000 distinct CDR3 sequences, with roughly a sixth observed a single time. Healthy controls comprised blood bank volunteers in Maryland, USA. The data were taken from a study of neurological immune-mediated disorders. Study-wide findings and caveats: The greatest TCR clonal expansion appeared in HTLV-1-associated myelopathy and the smallest, falling below healthy controls, in multiple sclerosis.

Germline lookup yields CDR1 KGHDR and CDR2 SFDVKD. Trimming removed 3 bases at V and 3 bases at J, with 5 bases between. This CDR3 has 13 amino acids. Input material: PBMCs. The origin of this receptor is a woman between 35 and 50 years old in good health. The chain uses TRBV24-1 and TRBJ2-1; tentatively, D is TRBD1 (5 bases). The CDR3 reads CATSDTGYNEQFF. CDR3 DNA sequence: TGTGCCACCAGTGATACAGGCTACAATGAGCAGTTCTTC.